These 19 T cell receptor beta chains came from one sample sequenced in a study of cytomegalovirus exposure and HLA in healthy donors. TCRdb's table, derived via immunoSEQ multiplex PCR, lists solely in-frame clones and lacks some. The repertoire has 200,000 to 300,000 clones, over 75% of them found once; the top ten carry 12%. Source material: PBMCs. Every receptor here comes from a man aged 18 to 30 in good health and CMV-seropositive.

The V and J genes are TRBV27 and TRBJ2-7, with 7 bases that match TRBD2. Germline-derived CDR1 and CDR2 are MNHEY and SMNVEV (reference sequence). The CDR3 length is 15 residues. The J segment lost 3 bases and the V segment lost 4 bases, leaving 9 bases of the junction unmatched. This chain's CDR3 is CASSSPGTIYYEQYF. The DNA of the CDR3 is TGTGCCAGCAGTTCCCCCGGGACTATTTACTACGAGCAGTACTTC.

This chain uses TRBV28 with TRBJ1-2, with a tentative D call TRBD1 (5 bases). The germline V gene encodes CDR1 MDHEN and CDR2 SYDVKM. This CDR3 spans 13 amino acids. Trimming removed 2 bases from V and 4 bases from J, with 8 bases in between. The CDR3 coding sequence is TGTGCCAGCAGTTTAGGCGGGGGCTATGGCTACACCTTC. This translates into CASSLGGGYGYTF.

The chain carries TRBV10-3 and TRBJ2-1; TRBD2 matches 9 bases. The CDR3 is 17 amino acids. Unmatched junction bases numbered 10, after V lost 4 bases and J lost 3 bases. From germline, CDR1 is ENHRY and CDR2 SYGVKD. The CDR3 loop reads CAISVGSGSTVYNEQFF. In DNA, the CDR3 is TGTGCCATCAGTGTTGGTAGCGGGAGTACGGTCTACAATGAGCAGTTCTTC.

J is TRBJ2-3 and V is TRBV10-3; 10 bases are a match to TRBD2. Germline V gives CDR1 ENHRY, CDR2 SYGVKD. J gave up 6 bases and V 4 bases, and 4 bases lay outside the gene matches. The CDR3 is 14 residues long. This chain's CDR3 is CAISGLAGADTQYF. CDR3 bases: TGTGCCATCAGTGGGCTAGCGGGAGCGGATACGCAGTATTTT.

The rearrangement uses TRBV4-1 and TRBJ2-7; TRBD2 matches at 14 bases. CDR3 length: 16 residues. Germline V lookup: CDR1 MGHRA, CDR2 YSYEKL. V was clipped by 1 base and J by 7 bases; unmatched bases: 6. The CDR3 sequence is CASSQGGLAGASEQYF. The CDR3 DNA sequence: TGCGCCAGCAGCCAAGGGGGACTAGCGGGAGCAAGTGAGCAGTACTTC.

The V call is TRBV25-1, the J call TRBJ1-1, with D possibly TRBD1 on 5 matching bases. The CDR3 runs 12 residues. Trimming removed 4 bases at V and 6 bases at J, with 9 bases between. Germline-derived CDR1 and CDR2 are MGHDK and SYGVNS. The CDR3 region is CASSVGVAEAFF. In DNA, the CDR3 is TGTGCCAGCAGTGTAGGGGTCGCTGAAGCTTTCTTT.

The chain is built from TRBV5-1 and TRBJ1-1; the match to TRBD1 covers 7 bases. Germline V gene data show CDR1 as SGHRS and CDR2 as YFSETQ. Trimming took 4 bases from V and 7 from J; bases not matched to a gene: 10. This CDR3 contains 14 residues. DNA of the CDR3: TGCGCCAGCAGCCCGGGGACAGAAACTCTTGAAGCTTTCTTT. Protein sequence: CASSPGTETLEAFF.

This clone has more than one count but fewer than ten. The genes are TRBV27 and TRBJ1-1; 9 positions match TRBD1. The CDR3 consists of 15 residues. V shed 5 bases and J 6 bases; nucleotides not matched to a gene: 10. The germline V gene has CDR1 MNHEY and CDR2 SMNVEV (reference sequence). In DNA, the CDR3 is TGTGCCAGCAGTGAAGCGGACAGGGGATCGGCTGAAGCTTTCTTT. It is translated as CASSEADRGSAEAFF.

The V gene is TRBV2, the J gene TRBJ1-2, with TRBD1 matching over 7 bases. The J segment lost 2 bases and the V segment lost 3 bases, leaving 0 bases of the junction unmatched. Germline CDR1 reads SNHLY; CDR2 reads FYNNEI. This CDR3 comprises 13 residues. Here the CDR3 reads CASSDRGNYGYTF. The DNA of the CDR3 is TGTGCCAGCAGTGACAGGGGGAACTATGGCTACACCTTC. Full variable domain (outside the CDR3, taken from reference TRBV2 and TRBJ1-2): EPEVTQTPSHQVTQMGQEVILRCVPISNHLYFYWYRQILGQKVEFLVSFYNNEISEKSEIFDDQFSVERPDGSNFTLKIRSTKLEDSAMYFCASSDRGNYGYTFGSGTRLTVV.

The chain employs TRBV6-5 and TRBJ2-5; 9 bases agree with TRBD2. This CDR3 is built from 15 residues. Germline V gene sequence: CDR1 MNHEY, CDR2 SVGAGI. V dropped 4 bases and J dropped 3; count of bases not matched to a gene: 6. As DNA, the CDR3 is TGTGCCAGCAGTTTTAGCGGGGGACGAAAAGAGACCCAGTACTTC. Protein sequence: CASSFSGGRKETQYF.

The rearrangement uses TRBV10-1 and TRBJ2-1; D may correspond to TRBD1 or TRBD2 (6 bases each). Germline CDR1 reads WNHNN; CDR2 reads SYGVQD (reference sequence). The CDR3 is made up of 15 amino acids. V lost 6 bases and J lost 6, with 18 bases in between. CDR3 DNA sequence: TGCGCCAGCAGCCAGACAGGAGGGTTAGGCAATGAGCAGTTCTTC. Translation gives CASSQTGGLGNEQFF.

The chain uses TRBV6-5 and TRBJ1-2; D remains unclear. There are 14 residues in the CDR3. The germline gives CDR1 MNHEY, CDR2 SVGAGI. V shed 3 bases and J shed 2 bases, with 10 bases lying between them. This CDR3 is CASSYVLANYGYTF. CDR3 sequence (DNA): TGTGCCAGCAGTTATGTTTTGGCGAACTATGGCTACACCTTC.

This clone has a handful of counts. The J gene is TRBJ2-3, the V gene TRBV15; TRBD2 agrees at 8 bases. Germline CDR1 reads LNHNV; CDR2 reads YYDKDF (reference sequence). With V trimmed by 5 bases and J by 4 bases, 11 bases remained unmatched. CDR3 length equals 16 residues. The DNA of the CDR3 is TGTGCCACCAGCTCCCGGGCAGCGGGAGTGTCAGATACGCAGTATTTT. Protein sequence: CATSSRAAGVSDTQYF.

CDR3 residues: CSVGLADTQYF. Here the CDR3 DNA reads TGCAGCGTTGGACTAGCGGATACGCAGTATTTT. The chain has TRBV29-1 and TRBJ2-3; 8 bases are shared with TRBD2. The CDR3 is made up of 11 amino acids. The J segment lost 6 bases and the V segment lost 4 bases, leaving 0 bases of the junction unmatched. Germline values: CDR1 SQVTM, CDR2 ANQGSEA.

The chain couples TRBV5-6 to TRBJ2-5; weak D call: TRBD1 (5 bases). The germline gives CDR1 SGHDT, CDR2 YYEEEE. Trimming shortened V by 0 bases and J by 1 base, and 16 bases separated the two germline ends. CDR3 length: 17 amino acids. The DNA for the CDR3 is TGTGCCAGCAGCTTGGCAACCGGGTGGGGCAGCCAAGAGACCCAGTACTTC. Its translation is CASSLATGWGSQETQYF.

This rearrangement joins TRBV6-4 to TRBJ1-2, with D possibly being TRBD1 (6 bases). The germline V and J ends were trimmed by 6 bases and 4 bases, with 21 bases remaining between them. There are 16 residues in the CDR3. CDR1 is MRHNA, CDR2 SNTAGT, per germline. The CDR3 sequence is CASSPEGVHGGYGYTF. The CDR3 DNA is TGTGCCAGCAGCCCAGAGGGGGTACACGGAGGCTATGGCTACACCTTC.

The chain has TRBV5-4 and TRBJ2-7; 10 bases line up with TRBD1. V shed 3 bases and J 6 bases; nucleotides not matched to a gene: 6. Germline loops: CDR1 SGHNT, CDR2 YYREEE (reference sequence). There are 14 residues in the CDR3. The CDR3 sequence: CASSSTGGISEQYF. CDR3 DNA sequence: TGTGCCAGCAGCTCGACAGGGGGCATCTCCGAGCAGTACTTC. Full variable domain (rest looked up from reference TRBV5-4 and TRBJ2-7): ETGVTQSPTHLIKTRGQQVTLRCSSQSGHNTVSWYQQALGQGPQFIFQYYREEENGRGNFPPRFSGLQFPNYSSELNVNALELDDSALYLCASSSTGGISEQYFGPGTRLTVT.

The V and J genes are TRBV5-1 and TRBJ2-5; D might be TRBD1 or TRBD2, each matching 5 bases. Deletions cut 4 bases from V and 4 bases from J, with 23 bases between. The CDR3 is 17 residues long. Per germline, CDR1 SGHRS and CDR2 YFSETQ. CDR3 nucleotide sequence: TGCGCCAGCAGCCCTCGGGGCCTCGCCCCGGCCGGAGAGACCCAGTACTTC. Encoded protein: CASSPRGLAPAGETQYF. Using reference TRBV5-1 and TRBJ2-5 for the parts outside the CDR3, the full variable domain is KAGVTQTPRYLIKTRGQQVTLSCSPISGHRSVSWYQQTPGQGLQFLFEYFSETQRNKGNFPGRFSGRQFSNSRSEMNVSTLELGDSALYLCASSPRGLAPAGETQYFGPGTRLLVL.

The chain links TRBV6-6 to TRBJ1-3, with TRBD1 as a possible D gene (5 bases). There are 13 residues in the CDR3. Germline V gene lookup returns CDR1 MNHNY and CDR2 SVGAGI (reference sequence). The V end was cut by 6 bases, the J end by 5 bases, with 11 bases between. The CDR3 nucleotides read TGTGCCAGCAGGCCCAGACAGCGAAACACCATATATTTT. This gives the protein CASRPRQRNTIYF.